The clone carrying this T cell receptor beta chain has only a few counts. These data belong to a study of T-cell memory formation after mild COVID-19. About the study: TCR clustering was largely donor specific.

Germline V gives CDR1 DFQATT, CDR2 SNEGSKA (reference sequence). The V and J ends lost 3 bases and 10 bases, in that order; junction bases with no gene match: 7. This CDR3 is built from 12 residues. TCRdb called the 5' RACE reads again in MiXCR, with one record for every CDR3 protein. The sample yields about 210,000 distinct CDR3 sequences, roughly 10% seen once. This chain uses TRBV20-1 with TRBJ2-5; TRBD2 aligns across 8 bases. Input material: PBMCs or a T cell subset sorted from them (not recorded which). This TCR was recovered from a man between 18 and 29 years old who had mild COVID-19 (a few samples of this study predate the infection). Cell type and time point are not known. CDR3 nucleotide sequence: TGCAGTGCTAGCGTCACTCGGGGGGGCCAGTACTTC. This sequence encodes CSASVTRGGQYF.